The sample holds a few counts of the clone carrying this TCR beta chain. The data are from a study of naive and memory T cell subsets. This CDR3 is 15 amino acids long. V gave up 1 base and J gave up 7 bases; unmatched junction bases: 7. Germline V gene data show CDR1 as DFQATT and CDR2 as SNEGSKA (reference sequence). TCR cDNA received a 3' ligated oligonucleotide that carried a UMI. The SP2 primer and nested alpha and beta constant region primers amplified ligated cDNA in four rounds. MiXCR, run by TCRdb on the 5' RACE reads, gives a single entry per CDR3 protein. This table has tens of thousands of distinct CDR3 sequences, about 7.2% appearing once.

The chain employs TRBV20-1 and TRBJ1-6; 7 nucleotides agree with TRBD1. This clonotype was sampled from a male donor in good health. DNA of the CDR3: TGCAGTGCTAGAGCAGGGGGAAGTGGAAATTCACCCCTCCACTTT. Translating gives CSARAGGSGNSPLHF.